These 9 T cell receptor beta chains share one sample of origin, sequenced in a study of blood T cell repertoires in COVID-19. The method was immunoSEQ multiplex PCR; TCRdb's version includes in-frame clones alone and lacks a portion of them. The sample records 200,000 to 250,000 clones, about 80% being singletons. The sample consisted of PBMCs or T cells enriched from blood (not recorded which). These receptors came from a woman aged 40 to 50 with acute COVID-19.

The V gene is TRBV19, the J gene TRBJ2-7, with 9 bases fitting TRBD2. The CDR3 sequence is 14 residues long. Germline V gene lookup returns CDR1 LNHDA and CDR2 SQIVND (reference sequence). The junction had 9 bases not matched to a gene; V was cut back by 10 bases and J by 2 bases. The CDR3 sequence is CATSGASGTYEQYF. CDR3 coding DNA: TGTGCCACCTCGGGGGCTAGCGGGACCTACGAGCAGTACTTC.

Written as DNA, the CDR3 is TGTGCCAGCAGCCCTTGGAGACAGTACTCTGGAAACACCATATATTTT. It yields the protein CASSPWRQYSGNTIYF. V usage is TRBV6-2 or TRBV6-3 and J usage is TRBJ1-3, with D possibly being TRBD1 (5 bases). Trimming removed 6 bases from V and 0 bases from J, with 15 bases in between. CDR1 and CDR2 from the germline V gene are MNHEY and SVGEGT. This CDR3 comprises 16 residues.

CDR3 amino acids: CASLTGQANTEAFF. In DNA form, the CDR3 reads TGTGCCAGCCTAACGGGACAAGCTAACACTGAAGCTTTCTTT. The chain recombines TRBV28 with TRBJ1-1; tentative D call: TRBD1 (6 bases). The V gene's germline CDR1 is MDHEN and CDR2 SYDVKM. CDR3 length: 14 amino acids. V lost 8 bases and J 2 bases, leaving 15 bases between the germline ends.

The chain's CDR3 is CASRGRGYQPQHF. As DNA, the CDR3 is TGTGCCAGCAGGGGAAGGGGCTATCAGCCCCAGCATTTT. V gene TRBV28 combines with J gene TRBJ1-5; tentatively, D is TRBD1 (5 bases). Germline CDR1 MDHEN, CDR2 SYDVKM. With 6 bases removed from V and 5 bases from J, the gap between germline ends came to 11 bases. This CDR3 contains 13 residues.

This clone was detected once. V gene TRBV7-2 combines with J gene TRBJ1-1; D ambiguous. V lost 6 bases and J 1 base, leaving 15 bases between the germline ends. Germline V gene data show CDR1 as SGHTA and CDR2 as FQGNSA. The CDR3 covers 15 residues. DNA of the CDR3: TGTGCCAGCAGTAAACGAGGGCAGTCGAACACTGAAGCTTTCTTT. Protein: CASSKRGQSNTEAFF.

The V gene is TRBV7-9, the J gene TRBJ1-2, with D possibly TRBD1 on 6 matching bases. This CDR3 is 14 amino acids long. Germline V gene sequence: CDR1 SEHNR, CDR2 FQNEAQ (reference sequence). V was clipped by 3 bases and J by 7 bases, with 15 bases between them. For the CDR3, the DNA is TGTGCCAGCAGCTTGAGTCAGGGGATAAGTGGCTACACCTTC. It yields the protein CASSLSQGISGYTF.

Only one count was recorded for this clone. V is TRBV6-5 and J is TRBJ2-1; D gene unclear. The germline CDR1 and CDR2 sequences are MNHEY and SVGAGI. V shed 7 bases and J shed 5 bases, with 6 bases lying between them. This CDR3 contains 11 residues. The CDR3 DNA sequence: TGTGCCAGCACCCTACACAATGAGCAGTTCTTC. Its protein product is CASTLHNEQFF.

The V call is TRBV12-3 or TRBV12-4, the J call TRBJ1-1; tentatively, D is TRBD1 (6 bases). Trimming stripped 10 bases from V and 8 bases from J, with 14 bases between. The CDR3 covers 11 residues. The CDR3 nucleotides read TGTGCCACCTCCCCCGGGACAGAAGCTTTCTTT. It specifies CATSPGTEAFF.

V is TRBV15 and J is TRBJ2-1; 12 bases fit TRBD2. There are 16 residues in the CDR3. Unmatched junction bases numbered 7, after V lost 1 base and J lost 9 bases. CDR1 and CDR2 from the germline V gene are LNHNV and YYDKDF (reference sequence). For the CDR3, the DNA is TGTGCCACCAGCAGAGGACTAGCGGGAGATAGTGGTGAGCAGTTCTTC. Residues: CATSRGLAGDSGEQFF.